The 20 T cell receptor beta chains presented below share a single source sample, sequenced in a study of lymphopenia after photon versus proton radiotherapy. Repertoires were generated with immunoSEQ multiplex PCR, while TCRdb's copy carries only in-frame clones and drops some. The repertoire holds 75,000 to 90,000 clones, with around four fifths as singletons. The starting material was peripheral blood, obtained from a patient treated with proton-based radiotherapy. The source is a man between 60 and 75 years old with pancreatic cancer.

The chain recombines TRBV6-5 with TRBJ1-1, with unresolved D. Germline CDR1 reads MNHEY; CDR2 reads SVGAGI. The ends were cut back, 6 bases at V and 7 bases at J, with 12 bases in the middle. The CDR3 is made up of 12 amino acids. The chain's CDR3 is CASSSGQLEAFF. In nucleotides, the CDR3 is TGTGCCAGCAGCAGCGGTCAGCTTGAAGCTTTCTTT.

This sequence joins TRBV28 and TRBJ1-5, with D perhaps matching TRBD1 (6 bases). This CDR3 is built from 15 residues. V lost 8 bases to trimming and J lost 2 bases, with 16 bases between them. Germline loops: CDR1 MDHEN, CDR2 SYDVKM. The CDR3 DNA is TGTGCCAGCCGGCGGGGGCCACGCGGCAATCAGCCCCAGCATTTT. It specifies CASRRGPRGNQPQHF.

This chain links TRBV4-1 with TRBJ2-1; 13 bases map to TRBD2. Germline CDR1 is MGHRA and CDR2 is YSYEKL. Trimming at V came to 3 bases and at J to 5 bases, leaving 7 bases not matched to a gene. CDR3 size: 17 residues. The CDR3 loop is CASSQMSGLAGNNEQFF. CDR3 coding DNA: TGCGCCAGCAGCCAGATGTCGGGACTAGCGGGAAACAATGAGCAGTTCTTC.

The V and J genes are TRBV5-1 and TRBJ1-2; D might be TRBD1 (5 bases). This CDR3 region has 13 residues. Trimming left V 1 base short and J 6 bases short, with 10 bases between. CDR1 and CDR2 from the germline V gene are SGHRS and YFSETQ. CDR3 in amino acids: CASSLMGVNGYTF. Written as DNA, the CDR3 is TGCGCCAGCAGCTTGATGGGGGTGAATGGCTACACCTTC.

This clone was seen a few times. The J gene is TRBJ1-5, the V gene TRBV7-2; possible D gene TRBD1, 5 bases. CDR1 SGHTA and CDR2 FQGNSA come from the germline V gene. The CDR3 extends over 15 amino acids. The V gene lost 3 bases and the J gene lost 1 base, with 10 bases spanning the gap. CDR3 protein: CASSLYRDSNQPQHF. The CDR3 nucleotides read TGTGCCAGCAGCTTGTACCGGGACAGCAATCAGCCCCAGCATTTT.

This chain uses TRBV28 with TRBJ2-7; D is uncertain. The CDR3 is 13 amino acids. Germline assignment: CDR1 MDHEN and CDR2 SYDVKM. V was trimmed by 5 bases and J by 2 bases, leaving 10 bases between them. CDR3 sequence: CASSTTVPYEQYF. CDR3 DNA: TGTGCCAGCAGTACGACTGTCCCCTACGAGCAGTACTTC.

The V and J genes are TRBV4-3 and TRBJ1-4; no clear D gene. There are 14 residues in the CDR3. The germline gives CDR1 LGHNA, CDR2 YSLEER. The germline V and J ends were trimmed by 1 base and 8 bases, with 11 bases remaining between them. The CDR3 nucleotides read TGCGCCAGCAGCCAAGTGGATCCCGGCGAAAAACTGTTTTTT. Protein product: CASSQVDPGEKLFF.

The table lists this clone with a few counts. The chain uses TRBV4-2 and TRBJ2-2; TRBD1 or TRBD2 may be the D gene (5 bases each). This CDR3 has 15 amino acids. The germline gives CDR1 LGHNA, CDR2 YNFKEQ. Trimming took 3 bases from V and 6 from J, leaving 14 bases between them. The chain's CDR3 is CASSHPGPNPGELFF. The CDR3 nucleotides are TGTGCCAGCAGCCACCCGGGACCAAACCCCGGGGAGCTGTTTTTT.

This sequence joins TRBV5-4 and TRBJ2-7, with 10 bases identical to TRBD2. The CDR3 extends over 17 amino acids. V trimming: 4 bases; J trimming: 7 bases; junction bases outside the gene matches: 17. CDR1 and CDR2 from the germline V gene are SGHNT and YYREEE (reference sequence). CDR3 DNA sequence: TGTGCCAGCAGCGCTGGACTAGCGGCCGTCGGTACGGGGGAGCAGTACTTC. It yields the protein CASSAGLAAVGTGEQYF.

The chain joins TRBV30 to TRBJ2-7, with D tentatively TRBD1 (5 bases). There are 13 residues in the CDR3. Germline CDR1 reads GTSNPN; CDR2 reads SVGIG (reference sequence). With 3 bases removed from V and 2 bases from J, the gap between germline ends came to 11 bases. This CDR3 reads CAWSPGMAYEQYF. The CDR3 bases are TGTGCCTGGAGCCCAGGGATGGCCTACGAGCAGTACTTC.

This rearrangement joins TRBV5-1 to TRBJ1-5; no definite D call. Between the trimmed V and J ends, which lost 4 bases and 2 bases, there was a span of 10 bases. The germline gives CDR1 SGHRS, CDR2 YFSETQ. This CDR3 is built from 14 residues. The CDR3 coding sequence is TGCGCCAGCAGCGAAGACGGTGGCAATCAGCCCCAGCATTTT. This encodes CASSEDGGNQPQHF.

The V gene is TRBV5-1, the J gene TRBJ2-2; D gene ambiguous. Germline V gene data show CDR1 as SGHRS and CDR2 as YFSETQ. The V end was cut by 0 bases, the J end by 2 bases, with 11 bases between. The CDR3 runs to 16 residues. CDR3 coding DNA: TGCGCCAGCAGCTTGGCCGTCCTTCCTAACACCGGGGAGCTGTTTTTT. This translates into CASSLAVLPNTGELFF.

Turning to this clone: Mismatch with germline at one junction end may stem from a read error. The chain carries TRBV27 and TRBJ1-2; TRBD1 is a possible D gene (6 bases). This CDR3 has 11 residues. The germline gives CDR1 MNHEY, CDR2 SMNVEV (reference sequence). CDR3 nucleotides: TGTGCCAGCAGTTTTTCCAGGGCAGGGGCCTTC. It codes for CASSFSRAGAF.

The chain recombines TRBV13 with TRBJ2-7; TRBD2 matches at 8 bases. Trimming cost V 4 bases and J 3 bases; bases outside gene matches: 5. The germline V gene encodes CDR1 PRHDT and CDR2 FYEKMQ (reference sequence). The CDR3 totals 14 residues. CDR3 amino acids: CASSYPGTSYEQYF. CDR3 coding DNA: TGTGCCAGCAGCTACCCCGGGACTAGCTACGAGCAGTACTTC.

The gene calls are TRBV28 and TRBJ2-7; TRBD1 might be the D (6 bases). This CDR3 has 16 amino acids. The V gene lost 2 bases and the J gene lost 1 base, with 15 bases spanning the gap. Per the germline V gene, CDR1 is MDHEN and CDR2 is SYDVKM. The CDR3: CASSLPLGAPSYEQYF. CDR3 coding DNA: TGTGCCAGCAGTTTACCCCTGGGGGCCCCTTCCTACGAGCAGTACTTC.

CDR3 coding DNA: TGTGCCAGCAGCCAGTGGGGGCCTGGAAACACCATATATTTT. This encodes CASSQWGPGNTIYF. The gene calls are TRBV14 and TRBJ1-3; tentatively, D is TRBD1 (6 bases). Per germline, CDR1 SGHDN and CDR2 FVKESK. V was pared by 3 bases and J by 2 bases, with 8 bases between. The CDR3 runs 14 residues.

This rearrangement joins TRBV18 to TRBJ1-2; D uncertain. The CDR3 has 17 amino acids. CDR1 KGHSH and CDR2 LQKENI come from the germline V gene. Trimming stripped 3 bases from V and 2 bases from J, with 19 bases between. CDR3 loop: CASSPVFLPGRNYGYTF. The CDR3, as DNA: TGTGCCAGCTCACCGGTCTTTCTTCCCGGTAGGAACTATGGCTACACCTTC.

The chain combines TRBV6-5 with TRBJ2-7, with D perhaps matching TRBD1 or TRBD2 (5 bases each). CDR3 length: 13 residues. The V end lost 0 bases, the J end lost 6 bases, and 9 bases lay between the germline ends. Germline CDR1 and CDR2: MNHEY and SVGAGI. The CDR3 loop reads CASSYSRGTEQYF. In DNA, the CDR3 is TGTGCCAGCAGTTACTCGAGGGGTACCGAGCAGTACTTC.

The V call is TRBV28, the J call TRBJ2-7; possible D gene TRBD2, 6 bases. Germline-derived CDR1 and CDR2 are MDHEN and SYDVKM. CDR3 length equals 18 residues. V lost 3 bases, J lost 0 bases, and 21 bases lay in between. CDR3 protein: CASSLRVRGTYYSYEQYF. In DNA form, the CDR3 reads TGTGCCAGCAGTTTGAGGGTTCGGGGGACCTACTACTCCTACGAGCAGTACTTC.

In DNA, the CDR3 is TGTGCCAGTAAGAGGAGACAGGGATTTGGGGCCAACGTCCTGACTTTC. It codes for CASKRRQGFGANVLTF. The chain employs TRBV19 and TRBJ2-6; 7 bases are shared with TRBD1. Germline trimming cut 7 bases from V and 3 bases from J; bases unmatched to any gene: 9. CDR3 length: 16 residues. Per the germline V gene, CDR1 is LNHDA and CDR2 is SQIVND (reference sequence).